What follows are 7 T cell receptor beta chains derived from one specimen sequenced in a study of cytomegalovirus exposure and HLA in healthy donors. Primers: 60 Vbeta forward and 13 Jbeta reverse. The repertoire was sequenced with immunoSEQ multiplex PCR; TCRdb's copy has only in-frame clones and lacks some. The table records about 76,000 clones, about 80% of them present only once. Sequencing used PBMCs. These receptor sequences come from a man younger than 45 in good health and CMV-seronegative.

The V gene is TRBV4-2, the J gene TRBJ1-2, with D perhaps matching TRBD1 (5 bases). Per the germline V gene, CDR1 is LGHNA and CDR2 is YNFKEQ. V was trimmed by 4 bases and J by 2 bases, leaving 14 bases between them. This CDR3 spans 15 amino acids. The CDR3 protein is CASSPGGGRNYGYTF. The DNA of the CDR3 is TGTGCCAGCAGCCCCGGGGGTGGGAGGAACTATGGCTACACCTTC.

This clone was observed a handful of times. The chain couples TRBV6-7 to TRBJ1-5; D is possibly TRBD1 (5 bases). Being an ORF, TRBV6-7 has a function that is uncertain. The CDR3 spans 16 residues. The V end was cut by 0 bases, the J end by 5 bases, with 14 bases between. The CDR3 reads CASSYSNPRADQPQHF. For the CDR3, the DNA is TGTGCCAGCAGTTACTCGAACCCCAGGGCCGATCAGCCCCAGCATTTT.

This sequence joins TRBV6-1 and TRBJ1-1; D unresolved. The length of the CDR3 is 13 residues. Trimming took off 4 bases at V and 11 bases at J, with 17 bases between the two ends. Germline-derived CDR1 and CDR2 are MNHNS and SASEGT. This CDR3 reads CASSVSLRDFAFF. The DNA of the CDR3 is TGTGCCAGCAGTGTGAGTCTCCGAGATTTCGCTTTCTTT.

In DNA, the CDR3 is TGTGCCAGCAGTCGGGGTGGGCAGGGGTTCGGTCAGCCCCAGCATTTT. Encoded protein: CASSRGGQGFGQPQHF. The chain joins TRBV6-6 to TRBJ1-5; perhaps TRBD1 as D (6 bases). In germline, CDR1 is MNHNY, CDR2 SVGAGI (reference sequence). The CDR3 runs 16 residues. Trimming took off 5 bases at V and 6 bases at J, with 20 bases between the two ends.

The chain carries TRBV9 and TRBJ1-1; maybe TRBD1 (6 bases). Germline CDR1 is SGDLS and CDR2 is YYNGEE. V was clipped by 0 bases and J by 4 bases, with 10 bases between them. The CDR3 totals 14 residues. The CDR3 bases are TGTGCCAGCAGCGTAGCAGGGGACGGCACTGAAGCTTTCTTT. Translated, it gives CASSVAGDGTEAFF.

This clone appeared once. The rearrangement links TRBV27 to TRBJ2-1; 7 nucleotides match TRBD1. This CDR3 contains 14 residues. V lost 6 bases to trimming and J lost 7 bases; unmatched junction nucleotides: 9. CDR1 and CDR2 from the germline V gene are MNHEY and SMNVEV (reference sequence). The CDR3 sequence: CASRVTGVWNEQFF. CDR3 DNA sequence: TGTGCCAGCAGGGTTACAGGGGTTTGGAATGAGCAGTTCTTC.

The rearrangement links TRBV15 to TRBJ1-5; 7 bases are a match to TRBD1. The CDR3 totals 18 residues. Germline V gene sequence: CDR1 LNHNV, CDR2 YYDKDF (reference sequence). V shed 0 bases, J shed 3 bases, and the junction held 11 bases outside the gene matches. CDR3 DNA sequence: TGTGCCACCAGCAGAGATCGTGTTACAGGGGCTTTCAATCAGCCCCAGCATTTT. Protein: CATSRDRVTGAFNQPQHF.